This T cell receptor beta chain was identified during a study of blood T cell repertoires in COVID-19. In the study overall: Acute-phase and convalescent COVID-19 samples originated in the United States, Italy and Spain. Sources were T cells, B-cell-depleted T cells, or PBMCs; the material itself was cDNA or gDNA.

As originally analysed: Amplified reference gene primers provided the basis for estimating nucleated cell counts. Clones were read by immunoSEQ multiplex PCR, and TCRdb kept only the in-frame ones, dropping some. V and J calls and clone size come straight from that table; D and trimming were deduced from the DNA. The sample lists over 110,000 clones; around three quarters were seen once. This clone occurred a few times. This CDR3 has 16 amino acids. V lost 7 bases to trimming and J lost 5 bases, with 24 bases between them. Germline V gives CDR1 SGHRS, CDR2 YFSETQ. The receptor's source is an elderly man with acute or convalescent COVID-19. This chain joins TRBV5-1 and TRBJ1-1, with a tentative D call TRBD1 (5 bases). Sequenced: peripheral blood. The CDR3 loop is CASQKAGPREGTEAFF. DNA of the CDR3: TGCGCCAGCCAGAAGGCGGGACCGAGAGAAGGTACTGAAGCTTTCTTT.